This record looks at one TCR beta chain sequence and its context. This entry comes from a study of blood T cell repertoires in COVID-19. Looking at the study overall: Researchers got acute and convalescent COVID-19 samples from the United States, Italy and Spain. T cells, B-cell-depleted T cells, or PBMCs provided the cDNA or gDNA that served as material.

Authors' processing steps: Reference gene primer amplification gave estimated nucleated cell counts. TCRdb's table, derived via immunoSEQ multiplex PCR, lists solely in-frame clones and lacks some. That table furnishes V, J and clone size, whereas the DNA furnished D and trimming. The repertoire holds 250,000 to 350,000 clones, with 75% to 90% as singletons. Trimming removed 2 bases from V and 7 bases from J, with 10 bases in between. The CDR3 consists of 14 residues. Germline lookup yields CDR1 SGHRS and CDR2 YFSETQ. The chain has TRBV5-1 and TRBJ1-6; D perhaps matches TRBD1 (5 bases). This TCR was recovered from a woman in her sixties or seventies with acute or convalescent COVID-19. The sample taken for sequencing was peripheral blood. The CDR3 DNA reads as TGCGCCAGCAGCTTCGGCCAGGGCAATTCACCCCTCCACTTT. Encoded protein: CASSFGQGNSPLHF.